These 8 T cell receptor beta chains share one sample of origin, sequenced in a study of shared clonotypes between healthy human individuals. In the naive CD8 group, cells lacked CD45RO and were positively selected for CCR7, so terminally differentiated effector memory CD45RA+ cells were left out. Profiling relied on immunoSEQ multiplex PCR, and the TCRdb table lists in-frame clones only, not all of them. The table has around 2,000,000 clones, roughly 91% seen once. Input material: naive CD8+ T cells from PBMCs. The source is a man between 18 and 35 years old in good health. Some clones in this sample may be carry-over from other donors' samples.

V gene TRBV7-9 combines with J gene TRBJ2-7; D is perhaps TRBD1 (5 bases). Germline V lookup: CDR1 SEHNR, CDR2 FQNEAQ (reference sequence). CDR3 length: 12 amino acids. The V gene lost 4 bases and the J gene lost 4 bases, with 8 bases spanning the gap. The CDR3 region has the DNA TGTGCCAGCAGCTGGGGCCAGTACGAGCAGTACTTC. Its protein is CASSWGQYEQYF.

V and J are TRBV5-1 and TRBJ1-2; possibly TRBD1 for D (5 bases). V was shortened by 2 bases and J by 6 bases, with 11 bases between the two germline ends. There are 13 residues in the CDR3. Germline CDR1 SGHRS, CDR2 YFSETQ. The CDR3 loop reads CASSFRDLHGYTF. CDR3 DNA: TGCGCCAGCAGCTTTAGGGACCTTCATGGCTACACCTTC. The variable domain in full, completed from reference TRBV5-1 and TRBJ1-2, reads KAGVTQTPRYLIKTRGQQVTLSCSPISGHRSVSWYQQTPGQGLQFLFEYFSETQRNKGNFPGRFSGRQFSNSRSEMNVSTLELGDSALYLCASSFRDLHGYTFGSGTRLTVV.

The chain has TRBV30 and TRBJ2-1; TRBD2 matches 9 bases. Unmatched junction bases numbered 12, after V lost 1 base and J lost 2 bases. The CDR3 extends over 18 amino acids. Germline CDR1 reads GTSNPN; CDR2 reads SVGIG (reference sequence). CDR3 bases: TGTGCCTGGAGTGGACTAGCGGAGGCTACTACCCCCTACAATGAGCAGTTCTTC. Amino acids: CAWSGLAEATTPYNEQFF.

The J gene is TRBJ2-3, the V gene TRBV29-1; 8 bases are a match to TRBD2. Unmatched junction bases numbered 3, after V lost 4 bases and J lost 0 bases. The germline CDR1 and CDR2 sequences are SQVTM and ANQGSEA. This CDR3 is built from 14 residues. The CDR3 loop is CSVGERGSTDTQYF. The CDR3 DNA is TGCAGCGTTGGGGAGCGGGGGAGCACAGATACGCAGTATTTT.

V usage is TRBV7-2 and J usage is TRBJ1-1; D is possibly TRBD1 (6 bases). CDR3 length: 16 amino acids. Germline CDR1 SGHTA, CDR2 FQGNSA. Trimming shortened V by 5 bases and J by 0 bases, and 16 bases separated the two germline ends. CDR3 in DNA: TGTGCCAGCAGCCAAAGAGGCGGACAGATGAACACTGAAGCTTTCTTT. Encoded protein: CASSQRGGQMNTEAFF.

CDR3 sequence (DNA): TGTGCCAGCAGTCCAACCCCAGGGGGCTGGGATCAGCCCCAGCATTTT. Translated: CASSPTPGGWDQPQHF. This chain joins TRBV27 and TRBJ1-5; 8 positions agree with TRBD1. The CDR3 spans 16 residues. Germline assignment: CDR1 MNHEY and CDR2 SMNVEV (reference sequence). V shed 5 bases, J shed 5 bases, and the junction held 11 bases outside the gene matches.

In regard to this clone: The sample holds other DNA sequences that translate to the same CDR3. V is TRBV11-2 and J is TRBJ2-7; 9 nucleotides agree with TRBD2. This CDR3 contains 15 residues. Germline assignment: CDR1 SGHAT and CDR2 FQNNGV. The ends lost 2 bases at V and 4 bases at J; junction bases unmatched: 6. CDR3 sequence: CASSLTAGGPYEQYF. CDR3 in DNA: TGTGCCAGCAGCTTAACGGCGGGAGGGCCATACGAGCAGTACTTC.

This rearrangement joins TRBV27 to TRBJ2-7; D is uncertain. The CDR3 has 13 amino acids. V was shortened by 6 bases and J by 5 bases, with 14 bases between the two germline ends. The V gene's germline CDR1 is MNHEY and CDR2 SMNVEV (reference sequence). The CDR3 sequence: CASSYLAADEQYF. The DNA for the CDR3 is TGTGCCAGCAGCTATTTGGCGGCCGACGAGCAGTACTTC.